A selection of T cell receptor beta chains follows, all from one sample in a study of blood T cell repertoires in COVID-19. Assay: immunoSEQ multiplex PCR; the TCRdb copy retains only in-frame clones and omits some. The top ten hold 2.5% to 3% of the sample, which has roughly 26,000 clones, 92% seen once. The sequenced material came from peripheral blood. The receptor set was obtained from a human donor in a cohort sampled during active COVID-19. Each CDR3 is given without its conserved first and last residue. Fields, in order: J gene, V gene, CDR3 protein.

TRBJ1-3 TRBV9 ASSVDEGRGGNTIY
TRBJ1-3 TRBV10-2 ASSESTGTGNTIY
TRBJ1-1 TRBV4-1 ASEGQGGGDTEAF
TRBJ1-1 TRBV11-1 ASSFLEVGTEAF
TRBJ2-5 TRBV2 ASASGTSGGAWETQY
TRBJ1-5 TRBV5-1 ASSLDGSSNQPQH
TRBJ1-5 TRBV5-1 ASSLRGQNQPQH
TRBJ1-1 TRBV7-9 ASSLGGDEAF
TRBJ2-1 TRBV5-6 ASSLVWTGLNNEQF
TRBJ2-7 TRBV7-9 ASSLGILAGLSSYEQY
TRBJ2-1 TRBV7-6 ASSLVPRGGPYNEQF
TRBJ1-1 TRBV20-1 SASEDRANEAF
TRBJ1-2 TRBV11-2 ASSPIATDYGYT
TRBJ1-6 TRBV6-5 ASSYRDTERNSPLH
TRBJ2-5 TRBV9 ASSVGLAGGNVGETQY
TRBJ2-7 TRBV13 ASSYTGTSGAKYEQY
TRBJ2-5 TRBV7-9 ASSLASSSGID
TRBJ1-1 TRBV3-1/TRBV3-2 ASSQGVGNTEAF
TRBJ2-1 TRBV6-2/TRBV6-3 ASSYVLGRSEQF
TRBJ1-2 TRBV5-1 ASSWVTLHTGTTGGNYGYT
TRBJ1-4 TRBV5-1 ASSGGSVEGEKLF
TRBJ1-6 TRBV6-6 VSSYRVISALH
TRBJ1-1 TRBV5-1 ASSSLLNTEAF
TRBJ2-4 TRBV10-3 AISDTELYIQY
TRBJ2-2 TRBV5-1 ASSFSIVNTGELF
TRBJ2-3 TRBV5-1 ASSRLAGGGNTDTQY
TRBJ2-2 TRBV10-3 AITSTGGLGGELF
TRBJ1-4 TRBV5-1 ASSIQGTTNEKLF
TRBJ1-2 TRBV21-1 ASSKEGAPTGPLYGYT
TRBJ2-2 TRBV6-4 ASSEAETGELF
TRBJ1-3 TRBV5-4 ASSSRFFNTIY
TRBJ2-5 TRBV5-1 ASRTVPGGREETQY
TRBJ1-5 TRBV5-1 ASSPGQGNQPQH
TRBJ2-4 TRBV2 ASSRDSGPIQY
TRBJ1-4 TRBV6-2/TRBV6-3 ASSPDSEASNEKLF
TRBJ2-1 TRBV10-3 AISESTGQAYNEQF
TRBJ2-2 TRBV7-6 ASTGPAGGETGELF
TRBJ1-4 TRBV7-3 ASSLTQNPGEKLF
TRBJ1-1 TRBV5-5 ASSQTGLVTEAF
TRBJ2-7 TRBV6-5 ASTPPGGYEQY
TRBJ2-3 TRBV6-2/TRBV6-3 ASSYAGLAGTTKYTDTQY
TRBJ1-3 TRBV7-2 ASSLGAGISGNTIY
TRBJ1-5 TRBV2 ASSGGQPQH
TRBJ1-4 TRBV4-1 ASSQPLGLNEKLF
TRBJ1-4 TRBV4-1 ASSPRAGDEKLF
TRBJ1-1 TRBV9 ASSPIRQGPMNTEAF
TRBJ2-3 TRBV5-1 ASSSDRATDTQY